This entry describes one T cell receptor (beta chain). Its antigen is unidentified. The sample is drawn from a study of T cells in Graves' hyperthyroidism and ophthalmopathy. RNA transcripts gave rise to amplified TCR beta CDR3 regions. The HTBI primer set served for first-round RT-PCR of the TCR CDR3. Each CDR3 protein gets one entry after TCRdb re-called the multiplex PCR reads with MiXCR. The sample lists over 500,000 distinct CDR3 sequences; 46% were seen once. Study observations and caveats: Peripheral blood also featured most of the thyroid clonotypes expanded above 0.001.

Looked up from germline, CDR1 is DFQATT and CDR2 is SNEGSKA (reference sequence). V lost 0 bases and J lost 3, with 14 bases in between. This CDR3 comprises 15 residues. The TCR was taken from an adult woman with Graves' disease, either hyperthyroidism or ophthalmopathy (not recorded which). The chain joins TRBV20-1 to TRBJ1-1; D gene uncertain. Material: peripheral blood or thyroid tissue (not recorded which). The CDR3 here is CSARERTEGYTEAFF. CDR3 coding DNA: TGCAGTGCTAGAGAACGTACGGAAGGCTACACTGAAGCTTTCTTT.